The present TCR beta chain was sequenced within a study of T-cell reconstitution after alpha-beta-depleted transplantation in children. The junction had 8 bases not matched to a gene; V was cut back by 1 base and J by 2 bases. Per germline, CDR1 SGHRS and CDR2 YFSETQ. This CDR3 comprises 17 residues. The library targeted TCRbeta and was prepared with unique molecular identifiers. TCRdb ran MiXCR on the PCR reads and lists one entry per CDR3 protein. The table includes around 200,000 distinct CDR3 sequences, 6.5% to 7.5% detected once. This clonotype was observed many times. Here the sequenced sample was PBMCs from the stem cell graft donor, taken from the stem cell graft. V is TRBV5-1 and J is TRBJ2-3; 9 bases map to TRBD1. The receptor comes from a human donor who donated a stem cell graft to a child with Wiskott-Aldrich syndrome. As DNA, the CDR3 is TGCGCCAGCAGCTTGTCATGGACAGGGGACGACACAGATACGCAGTATTTT. This sequence encodes CASSLSWTGDDTDTQYF. The whole variable domain, filled in from reference TRBV5-1 and TRBJ2-3, reads KAGVTQTPRYLIKTRGQQVTLSCSPISGHRSVSWYQQTPGQGLQFLFEYFSETQRNKGNFPGRFSGRQFSNSRSEMNVSTLELGDSALYLCASSLSWTGDDTDTQYFGPGTRLTVL.